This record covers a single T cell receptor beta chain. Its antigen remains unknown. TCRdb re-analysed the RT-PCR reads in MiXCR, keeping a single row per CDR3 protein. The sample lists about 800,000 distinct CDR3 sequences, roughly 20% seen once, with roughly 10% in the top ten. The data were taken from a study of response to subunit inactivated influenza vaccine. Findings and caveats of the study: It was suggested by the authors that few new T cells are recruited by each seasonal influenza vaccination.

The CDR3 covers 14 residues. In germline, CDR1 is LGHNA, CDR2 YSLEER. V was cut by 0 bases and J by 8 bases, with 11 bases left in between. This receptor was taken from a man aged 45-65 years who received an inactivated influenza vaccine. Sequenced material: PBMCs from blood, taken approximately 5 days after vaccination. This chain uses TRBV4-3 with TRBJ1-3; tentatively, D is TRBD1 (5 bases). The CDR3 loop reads CASSQDQGIDTIYF. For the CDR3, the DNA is TGCGCCAGCAGCCAAGATCAGGGCATCGACACCATATATTTT.